The 29 T cell receptor beta chains in this list originate from one sample, sequenced in a study of long-term antiretroviral therapy in people with HIV. Version v3.0 of the immunoSEQ assay ran at survey level. Only in-frame clones appear in the TCRdb table, and some are missing; sequencing was by immunoSEQ multiplex PCR. The data contain about 14,000 clones, roughly 77% of them singletons. The sample consisted of unsorted PBMCs, taken 3.1 years after starting antiretroviral therapy. The origin of the receptors is a man aged 35 to 55 with HIV.

The V gene is TRBV6-1, the J gene TRBJ1-5, with no clear D. This CDR3 contains 14 residues. Looked up from germline, CDR1 is MNHNS and CDR2 is SASEGT. V gave up 7 bases and J gave up 3 bases, with 13 bases separating them. CDR3 amino acids: CASTRNGINQPQHF. The CDR3 coding sequence is TGTGCCAGCACTCGCAACGGGATCAATCAGCCCCAGCATTTT.

The chain employs TRBV7-6 and TRBJ2-5; D uncertain. V was pared by 1 base and J by 3 bases, with 18 bases between. The CDR3 runs to 17 residues. Germline CDR1 is SGHVS and CDR2 is FNYEAQ. The CDR3 loop reads CASSLGLTQAPKETQYF. CDR3 nucleotide sequence: TGTGCCAGCAGCTTAGGTTTGACTCAGGCCCCTAAAGAGACCCAGTACTTC.

The rearrangement joins TRBV6-5 to TRBJ2-5, with D uncertain. V lost 6 bases and J lost 4, with 12 bases in between. Germline V lookup: CDR1 MNHEY, CDR2 SVGAGI. The CDR3 runs to 13 residues. The CDR3 DNA is TGTGCCAGCAGCTCAGAGGCAGCAGAGACCCAGTACTTC. Amino acid sequence: CASSSEAAETQYF.

This rearrangement joins TRBV6-5 to TRBJ1-1; D not resolved. CDR3 length: 12 amino acids. Germline V gives CDR1 MNHEY, CDR2 SVGAGI. The V end was cut by 7 bases, the J end by 7 bases, with 13 bases between. DNA for the CDR3: TGTGCCAGCACACCGGGGTGGGGTGAAGCTTTCTTT. Encoded protein: CASTPGWGEAFF.

The J gene is TRBJ2-3, the V gene TRBV30; TRBD2 aligns across 10 bases. Germline CDR1 is GTSNPN and CDR2 is SVGIG (reference sequence). Trimming cost V 2 bases and J 4 bases; bases outside gene matches: 9. This CDR3 spans 16 amino acids. CDR3 in amino acids: CAWSPTSGGAADTQYF. The CDR3 DNA reads TGTGCCTGGAGTCCGACCAGCGGGGGGGCCGCAGATACGCAGTATTTT.

CDR3 nucleotides: TGTGCCAGCAGCCAAGGACAGACTGAAGCTTTCTTT. Encoded protein: CASSQGQTEAFF. The chain joins TRBV4-2 to TRBJ1-1; D possibly corresponds to TRBD1 (5 bases). Germline assignment: CDR1 LGHNA and CDR2 YNFKEQ. The V end was cut by 1 base, the J end by 5 bases, with 5 bases between. This CDR3 has 12 amino acids.

The CDR3 DNA sequence: TGTGCCAGCAGTTCGGGACCCTCCTACGAGCAGTACTTC. Residues: CASSSGPSYEQYF. V gene TRBV6-5 combines with J gene TRBJ2-7; D may match TRBD1 or TRBD2 (5 bases each). Germline V gives CDR1 MNHEY, CDR2 SVGAGI. V lost 4 bases, J lost 0 bases, and 7 bases lay in between. This CDR3 is built from 13 residues.

The chain is built from TRBV11-2 and TRBJ1-2; weak D call: TRBD1 (5 bases). The CDR3 totals 16 residues. Trimming shortened V by 0 bases and J by 8 bases, and 19 bases separated the two germline ends. Germline values: CDR1 SGHAT, CDR2 FQNNGV. For the CDR3, the DNA is TGTGCCAGCAGCTTAGATCGAAGGGGAGCATCGACGGGCTACACCTTC. This codes for CASSLDRRGASTGYTF. The variable domain in full, with the rest retrieved from reference TRBV11-2 and TRBJ1-2, is EAGVAQSPRYKIIEKRQSVAFWCNPISGHATLYWYQQILGQGPKLLIQFQNNGVVDDSQLPKDRFSAERLKGVDSTLKIQPAKLEDSAVYLCASSLDRRGASTGYTFGSGTRLTVV.

This clone has more than one count but fewer than ten. The V gene is TRBV9, the J gene TRBJ2-7; D is undetermined. Per the germline V gene, CDR1 is SGDLS and CDR2 is YYNGEE. The CDR3 covers 15 residues. V lost 3 bases and J lost 1, with 14 bases in between. The CDR3 here is CASSASASGSYEQYF. The CDR3 region has the DNA TGTGCCAGCAGCGCCTCGGCATCCGGGTCCTACGAGCAGTACTTC.

The chain combines TRBV7-2 with TRBJ2-6, with unresolved D. This CDR3 region has 18 residues. Germline CDR1 is SGHTA and CDR2 is FQGNSA. V was trimmed by 5 bases and J by 1 base, leaving 18 bases between them. CDR3 in DNA: TGTGCCAGCAGCGCTATCCTGCTCGGGCAGTCTGGGGCCAACGTCCTGACTTTC. Residues: CASSAILLGQSGANVLTF. Filled out from reference TRBV7-2 and TRBJ2-6, the complete variable domain reads GAGVSQSPSNKVTEKGKDVELRCDPISGHTALYWYRQSLGQGLEFLIYFQGNSAPDKSGLPSDRFSAERTGGSVSTLTIQRTQQEDSAVYLCASSAILLGQSGANVLTFGAGSRLTVL.

The chain couples TRBV7-6 to TRBJ1-2; D uncertain. V was pared by 1 base and J by 0 bases, with 12 bases between. This CDR3 has 16 amino acids. Germline lookup yields CDR1 SGHVS and CDR2 FNYEAQ. The chain's CDR3 is CASSLGLGGTNYGYTF. As DNA, the CDR3 is TGTGCCAGCAGCTTAGGGCTGGGCGGAACTAACTATGGCTACACCTTC.

The chain uses TRBV2 and TRBJ1-5; no reliable D call. V was trimmed by 2 bases and J by 0 bases, leaving 8 bases between them. Germline V gene lookup returns CDR1 SNHLY and CDR2 FYNNEI. This CDR3 has 15 residues. CDR3 sequence (DNA): TGTGCCAGCAGTGAAAGGAGTTATAGCAATCAGCCCCAGCATTTT. It yields the protein CASSERSYSNQPQHF.

The chain employs TRBV13 and TRBJ2-7; possible D gene TRBD2, 5 bases. The CDR3 sequence is 14 residues long. Deletions cut 2 bases from V and 5 bases from J, with 13 bases between. In germline, CDR1 is PRHDT, CDR2 FYEKMQ (reference sequence). DNA of the CDR3: TGTGCCAGCAGCTTACAGGACTTGCGCCACGAGCAGTACTTC. Its translation: CASSLQDLRHEQYF.

The count of this clone is one. This chain joins TRBV29-1 and TRBJ1-2; 11 bases agree with TRBD1. CDR1 is SQVTM, CDR2 ANQGSEA, per germline. The CDR3 has 14 residues. J gave up 3 bases and V 6 bases, and 6 bases lay outside the gene matches. Here the CDR3 reads CSVSGQGEYYGYTF. The DNA of the CDR3 is TGCAGCGTCTCGGGACAGGGGGAATACTATGGCTACACCTTC.

This clone is a singleton in its sample. The chain carries TRBV7-2 and TRBJ1-1; TRBD1 matches 10 bases. Trimming removed 3 bases from V and 5 bases from J; junction bases left unmatched: 3. Germline-derived CDR1 and CDR2 are SGHTA and FQGNSA. CDR3 length: 14 residues. CDR3 residues: CASSFWDRGTEAFF. The CDR3 DNA reads TGTGCCAGCAGCTTCTGGGACAGGGGAACTGAAGCTTTCTTT.

The J gene is TRBJ2-5, the V gene TRBV5-4, with 13 positions matching TRBD2. The DNA end is more similar to TRBJ2-7, so the J call may be wrong. The germline V gene has CDR1 SGHNT and CDR2 YYREEE (reference sequence). The CDR3 is made up of 16 amino acids. CDR3 nucleotides: TGTGCCAGCAGCGGGACTAGCGGGGATCCTTCCTACGAGCAGTACTTC. Its translation is CASSGTSGDPSYEQYF.

This chain connects TRBV15 to TRBJ1-5; a possible D gene is TRBD1 (6 bases). Germline lookup yields CDR1 LNHNV and CDR2 YYDKDF (reference sequence). This CDR3 region has 15 residues. V lost 3 bases and J lost 5, with 14 bases in between. CDR3 bases: TGTGCCACCAGCAGGGATGGACAGATTTATCAGCCCCAGCATTTT. Encoded protein: CATSRDGQIYQPQHF.

This clone was detected only once. V is TRBV5-4 and J is TRBJ2-7; maybe TRBD1 (5 bases). Germline V gives CDR1 SGHNT, CDR2 YYREEE (reference sequence). V was cut by 4 bases and J by 3 bases, with 8 bases left in between. The CDR3 has 12 residues. The CDR3 region is CASSPDSYEQYF. CDR3 sequence (DNA): TGTGCCAGCAGCCCTGACAGCTACGAGCAGTACTTC.

The chain recombines TRBV10-2 with TRBJ2-7; TRBD2 matches at 7 bases. Trimming removed 5 bases from V and 4 bases from J; junction bases left unmatched: 5. The germline gives CDR1 WSHSY, CDR2 SAAADI. The CDR3 is 13 amino acids. CDR3 protein: CASSSFSGYEQYF. CDR3 coding DNA: TGCGCCAGCAGTAGCTTTAGCGGGTACGAGCAGTACTTC.

J is TRBJ1-2 and V is TRBV7-9, with 10 positions matching TRBD1. CDR3 length equals 16 residues. The germline gives CDR1 SEHNR, CDR2 FQNEAQ (reference sequence). The J segment lost 1 base and the V segment lost 5 bases, leaving 7 bases of the junction unmatched. CDR3 DNA sequence: TGTGCCAGCAGCCTAGGGACAGGGGTTCTTAACTATGGCTACACCTTC. Amino acid sequence: CASSLGTGVLNYGYTF.

This chain links TRBV15 with TRBJ1-5; a possible D gene is TRBD1 (5 bases). V shed 3 bases and J shed 7 bases, with 13 bases lying between them. This CDR3 is 14 amino acids long. Germline assignment: CDR1 LNHNV and CDR2 YYDKDF (reference sequence). The CDR3 reads CATSSGGSGQPQHF. The CDR3 DNA reads TGTGCCACCAGCAGCGGGGGGTCGGGACAGCCCCAGCATTTT.

This clone was observed a handful of times. The J gene is TRBJ1-2, the V gene TRBV6-1, with D hard to call. The CDR3 has 13 residues. In germline, CDR1 is MNHNS, CDR2 SASEGT. Trimming took off 2 bases at V and 7 bases at J, with 11 bases between the two ends. CDR3 protein: CASSELMIGGYTF. CDR3 nucleotides: TGTGCCAGCAGTGAATTGATGATCGGTGGCTACACCTTC.

CDR3 in amino acids: CASSEEDRGYGYTF. DNA of the CDR3: TGTGCCAGCAGTGAAGAGGACAGGGGCTATGGCTACACCTTC. This chain connects TRBV2 to TRBJ1-2, with 9 bases lining up with TRBD1. In germline, CDR1 is SNHLY, CDR2 FYNNEI. With 1 base clipped from V and 4 bases from J, the junction kept 1 base outside the gene matches. This CDR3 region has 14 residues. Full variable domain (outside the CDR3, taken from reference TRBV2 and TRBJ1-2): EPEVTQTPSHQVTQMGQEVILRCVPISNHLYFYWYRQILGQKVEFLVSFYNNEISEKSEIFDDQFSVERPDGSNFTLKIRSTKLEDSAMYFCASSEEDRGYGYTFGSGTRLTVV.

The chain joins TRBV27 to TRBJ1-5; a possible D gene is TRBD1 (6 bases). The germline CDR1 and CDR2 sequences are MNHEY and SMNVEV (reference sequence). Trimming removed 6 bases from V and 5 bases from J, with 14 bases in between. This CDR3 has 14 residues. The CDR3 DNA sequence: TGTGCCAGCAGCATCACAGGGATTGATCAGCCCCAGCATTTT. Amino acid sequence: CASSITGIDQPQHF.

The CDR3 sequence: CASSGTGLTEAFF. CDR3 coding DNA: TGTGCCAGCAGCGGGACAGGGCTCACTGAAGCTTTCTTT. V is TRBV27 and J is TRBJ1-1, with 9 bases matching TRBD1. The CDR3 covers 13 residues. V lost 6 bases, J lost 4 bases, and 3 bases stayed unmatched. CDR1 MNHEY and CDR2 SMNVEV come from the germline V gene (reference sequence).

The chain has TRBV2 and TRBJ1-4; TRBD1 matches at 8 bases. Germline CDR1 is SNHLY and CDR2 is FYNNEI. With V trimmed by 6 bases and J by 4 bases, 1 base remained unmatched. CDR3 length equals 13 residues. The CDR3 bases are TGTGCCAGCAGCGGACAGGGTAATGAAAAACTGTTTTTT. Protein sequence: CASSGQGNEKLFF.

This chain uses TRBV29-1 with TRBJ1-5; 8 bases match TRBD1. This CDR3 has 15 residues. Trimming took 4 bases from V and 4 from J; bases not matched to a gene: 9. Germline values: CDR1 SQVTM, CDR2 ANQGSEA. The CDR3 sequence is CSVASAQGANQPQHF. As DNA, the CDR3 is TGCAGCGTTGCCTCGGCTCAGGGGGCGAATCAGCCCCAGCATTTT.

In its sample, this clone was seen a few times. This sample includes further DNA sequences coding for the same CDR3. The chain links TRBV19 to TRBJ2-1; 7 nucleotides align to TRBD1. V lost 1 base, J lost 4 bases, and 4 bases stayed unmatched. The CDR3 is made up of 15 amino acids. Germline V gene data show CDR1 as LNHDA and CDR2 as SQIVND (reference sequence). CDR3: CASSIVTGAYNEQFF. The DNA for the CDR3 is TGTGCCAGTAGTATAGTTACAGGGGCTTACAATGAGCAGTTCTTC.

The CDR3 sequence: CASSPGQAMNTEAFF. The CDR3 nucleotides are TGTGCCAGCTCACCAGGGCAGGCCATGAACACTGAAGCTTTCTTT. The chain couples TRBV18 to TRBJ1-1; D ambiguous. The CDR3 runs 15 residues. Germline V gives CDR1 KGHSH, CDR2 LQKENI. The V end was cut by 2 bases, the J end by 0 bases, with 10 bases between. Based on the CDR3 plus reference TRBV18 and TRBJ1-1, the full variable domain is NAGVMQNPRHLVRRRGQEARLRCSPMKGHSHVYWYRQLPEEGLKFMVYLQKENIIDESGMPKERFSAEFPKEGPSILRIQQVVRGDSAAYFCASSPGQAMNTEAFFGQGTRLTVV.